The 31 T cell receptor beta chains presented below share a single source sample, sequenced in a study of blood T cell repertoires in COVID-19. The method was immunoSEQ multiplex PCR; TCRdb's version includes in-frame clones alone and lacks a portion of them. The data contain about 130,000 clones, around nine tenths of them singletons. The specimen was PBMCs or T cells enriched from blood (not recorded which). These TCRs come from a woman aged 50 to 60 who had recovered from COVID-19.

The chain joins TRBV13 to TRBJ1-1; 8 nucleotides line up with TRBD1. The CDR3 is 15 amino acids. V trimming: 0 bases; J trimming: 3 bases; junction bases outside the gene matches: 3. In germline, CDR1 is PRHDT, CDR2 FYEKMQ (reference sequence). The DNA of the CDR3 is TGTGCCAGCAGCTTAGGGGACAGGGTGTACACTGAAGCTTTCTTT. Protein product: CASSLGDRVYTEAFF.

The gene calls are TRBV2 and TRBJ1-4, with 7 positions matching TRBD1. The J segment lost 8 bases and the V segment lost 6 bases, leaving 9 bases of the junction unmatched. Germline values: CDR1 SNHLY, CDR2 FYNNEI. This CDR3 spans 14 amino acids. CDR3 region: CASRSTGLEEKLFF. In DNA, the CDR3 is TGTGCCAGCAGATCGACAGGGTTGGAAGAAAAACTGTTTTTT.

The V and J genes are TRBV6-4 and TRBJ2-3; 8 nucleotides match TRBD2. Looked up from germline, CDR1 is MRHNA and CDR2 is SNTAGT. CDR3 length: 15 residues. V shed 3 bases and J 2 bases; nucleotides not matched to a gene: 4. The CDR3 region has the DNA TGTGCCAGCAGTGAGCGGGGGGACCCCACAGATACGCAGTATTTT. Translated: CASSERGDPTDTQYF.

This clone was counted a few times. V usage is TRBV7-8 and J usage is TRBJ1-5; D might be TRBD1 (5 bases). Trimming removed 5 bases at V and 7 bases at J, with 18 bases between. Germline V lookup: CDR1 SGHVS, CDR2 FQNEAQ. The CDR3 is made up of 15 amino acids. As DNA, the CDR3 is TGTGCCAGCAGCCCAGACGGGGGAAGCAGGCAGCCCCAGCATTTT. Encoded protein: CASSPDGGSRQPQHF.

The chain is built from TRBV4-3 and TRBJ1-1, with D perhaps matching TRBD1 (6 bases). The germline CDR1 and CDR2 sequences are LGHNA and YSLEER. The CDR3 covers 15 residues. V dropped 1 base and J dropped 5 bases, with 14 bases sitting between them. The CDR3 sequence: CASSQATGSRTEAFF. The DNA of the CDR3 is TGCGCCAGCAGCCAAGCCACAGGGAGCAGAACTGAAGCTTTCTTT.

J is TRBJ2-2 and V is TRBV2, with D unclear. The CDR3 spans 15 residues. The germline V and J ends were trimmed by 4 bases and 4 bases, with 13 bases remaining between them. Germline CDR1 SNHLY, CDR2 FYNNEI. CDR3: CASSGAAPGTGELFF. CDR3 in DNA: TGTGCCAGCAGTGGGGCAGCTCCCGGCACCGGGGAGCTGTTTTTT.

J is TRBJ2-3 and V is TRBV7-9; 8 bases align to TRBD2. This CDR3 has 18 amino acids. Looked up from germline, CDR1 is SEHNR and CDR2 is FQNEAQ (reference sequence). The trim removed 5 bases at V and 0 bases at J, leaving 13 bases unmatched. CDR3 DNA sequence: TGTGCCAGCAGCCTTGGTGGCGGGGGGCCCTCGAGCACAGATACGCAGTATTTT. Translating it yields CASSLGGGGPSSTDTQYF.

The rearrangement uses TRBV6-5 and TRBJ1-2; no reliable D call. Trimming took off 6 bases at V and 5 bases at J, with 13 bases between the two ends. This CDR3 comprises 13 residues. The germline V gene encodes CDR1 MNHEY and CDR2 SVGAGI. CDR3 sequence reads: CASRPGNSYGYTF. The DNA of the CDR3 is TGTGCCAGCAGGCCCGGGAACTCATATGGCTACACCTTC.

The chain joins TRBV14 to TRBJ2-1; D not certain. The CDR3 loop spans 15 amino acids. Trimming left V 0 bases short and J 0 bases short, with 6 bases between. Germline CDR1 SGHDN, CDR2 FVKESK. The CDR3 DNA reads TGTGCCAGCAGCCAAGATTGGAGCTCCTACAATGAGCAGTTCTTC. Its translation: CASSQDWSSYNEQFF. Using reference TRBV14 and TRBJ2-1 for the parts outside the CDR3, the full variable domain is EAGVTQFPSHSVIEKGQTVTLRCDPISGHDNLYWYRRVMGKEIKFLLHFVKESKQDESGMPNNRFLAERTGGTYSTLKVQPAELEDSGVYFCASSQDWSSYNEQFFGPGTRLTVL.

V usage is TRBV19 and J usage is TRBJ1-5, with TRBD1 matching over 7 bases. Germline V gene data show CDR1 as LNHDA and CDR2 as SQIVND (reference sequence). CDR3 size: 14 residues. V lost 6 bases and J lost 0; bases outside the gene matches: 2. The CDR3 protein is CASRGTDSNQPQHF. The DNA for the CDR3 is TGTGCCAGTAGGGGGACAGATAGCAATCAGCCCCAGCATTTT.

The gene calls are TRBV4-1 and TRBJ2-7; TRBD2 matches 11 bases. CDR1 is MGHRA and CDR2 is YSYEKL in the germline V gene. V lost 2 bases and J lost 3; bases outside the gene matches: 3. There are 15 residues in the CDR3. CDR3 DNA sequence: TGCGCCAGCAGCCAACTAGCGGGGGGTGACTACGAGCAGTACTTC. Translation gives CASSQLAGGDYEQYF.

The chain employs TRBV10-1 and TRBJ2-1, with TRBD2 matching 7 bases. After removal of 8 bases from V and 8 bases from J, the junction contained 12 bases not matched to a gene. CDR1 and CDR2 (germline): WNHNN, SYGVQD (reference sequence). The CDR3 extends over 14 amino acids. DNA of the CDR3: TGCGCCAGCGGAATAAGCCTAGCGGTTGATGAGCAGTTCTTC. Translation: CASGISLAVDEQFF.

The rearrangement links TRBV5-5 to TRBJ2-7; D not certain. Germline V gene lookup returns CDR1 SGHKS and CDR2 YYEKEE (reference sequence). The CDR3 runs 14 residues. Trimming removed 0 bases at V and 0 bases at J, with 7 bases between. The CDR3 DNA is TGTGCCAGCAGCTTGGTTAGCCTCTCCTACGAGCAGTACTTC. Its protein is CASSLVSLSYEQYF.

V usage is TRBV12-5 and J usage is TRBJ2-7, with TRBD1 as a possible D gene (6 bases). There are 13 residues in the CDR3. Germline V lookup: CDR1 LGHNT, CDR2 FRNRAP. With 7 bases removed from V and 0 bases from J, the gap between germline ends came to 10 bases. DNA of the CDR3: TGTGCTAGTGAGGGGGACCTCTCCTACGAGCAGTACTTC. It translates to CASEGDLSYEQYF.

The rearrangement joins TRBV18 to TRBJ2-1, with 13 bases aligning to TRBD2. The V segment lost 3 bases and the J segment 8 bases; nucleotides outside the gene matches: 4. The CDR3 loop spans 15 amino acids. Germline CDR1 reads KGHSH; CDR2 reads LQKENI. The CDR3 region is CASSPGTSGAHEQFF. As DNA, the CDR3 is TGTGCCAGCTCACCGGGGACTAGCGGGGCCCATGAGCAGTTCTTC. Filled out from reference TRBV18 and TRBJ2-1, the complete variable domain reads NAGVMQNPRHLVRRRGQEARLRCSPMKGHSHVYWYRQLPEEGLKFMVYLQKENIIDESGMPKERFSAEFPKEGPSILRIQQVVRGDSAAYFCASSPGTSGAHEQFFGPGTRLTVL.

J is TRBJ1-1 and V is TRBV6-5; 7 nucleotides align to TRBD1. Germline assignment: CDR1 MNHEY and CDR2 SVGAGI. This CDR3 is built from 12 residues. V lost 6 bases and J lost 3; bases outside the gene matches: 1. The chain's CDR3 is CASRQGDTEAFF. As DNA, the CDR3 is TGTGCCAGCAGGCAGGGGGACACTGAAGCTTTCTTT.

The chain links TRBV27 to TRBJ1-3, with 10 positions matching TRBD1. V gave up 6 bases and J gave up 3 bases; unmatched junction bases: 14. There are 18 residues in the CDR3. Germline CDR1 is MNHEY and CDR2 is SMNVEV (reference sequence). Written as DNA, the CDR3 is TGTGCCAGCAGGGCCGACCTCGGACAGGGGGGTCTTGGAAACACCATATATTTT. Its translation: CASRADLGQGGLGNTIYF.

CDR3 sequence (DNA): TGTGCCAGCAGCGTAACAGGGGCAACTAATGAAAAACTGTTTTTT. Translation gives CASSVTGATNEKLFF. The V and J genes are TRBV9 and TRBJ1-4, with TRBD1 matching 7 bases. The V gene end was trimmed by 1 base and the J gene end by 0 bases; junction bases not matched to a gene: 0. Looked up from germline, CDR1 is SGDLS and CDR2 is YYNGEE. The CDR3 totals 15 residues.

The rearrangement uses TRBV28 and TRBJ1-6, with TRBD1 as a possible D gene (6 bases). Deletions cut 8 bases from V and 7 bases from J, with 18 bases between. The CDR3 is 15 amino acids. Germline CDR1 is MDHEN and CDR2 is SYDVKM. The CDR3 DNA sequence: TGTGCCAGCCGGCCCAGTGGCAGGGGAAATTCACCCCTCCACTTT. Translation gives CASRPSGRGNSPLHF.

J is TRBJ2-1 and V is TRBV11-2; no definite D call. The CDR3 length is 15 residues. The V end was cut by 3 bases, the J end by 2 bases, with 11 bases between. The germline gives CDR1 SGHAT, CDR2 FQNNGV. The CDR3 spells CASSLFRHTYNEQFF. For the CDR3, the DNA is TGTGCCAGCAGCTTGTTCCGACACACCTACAATGAGCAGTTCTTC.

This chain joins TRBV7-2 and TRBJ2-4; D is possibly TRBD1 (7 bases). Germline V gene sequence: CDR1 SGHTA, CDR2 FQGNSA. The V end was cut by 1 base, the J end by 6 bases, with 13 bases between. CDR3 length: 15 amino acids. The CDR3 bases are TGTGCCAGCAGCTTAGACCAGGGGGGAGGAAACATTCAGTACTTC. Amino acid sequence: CASSLDQGGGNIQYF.

The chain recombines TRBV9 with TRBJ1-3; 10 nucleotides align to TRBD1. V shed 2 bases and J 0 bases; nucleotides not matched to a gene: 11. Germline CDR1 is SGDLS and CDR2 is YYNGEE. This CDR3 spans 19 amino acids. The CDR3 is CASSVGTGAASSSGNTIYF. The CDR3, as DNA: TGTGCCAGCAGCGTGGGGACAGGGGCCGCTTCAAGCTCTGGAAACACCATATATTTT. The complete variable domain, with remaining parts taken from reference TRBV9 and TRBJ1-3, reads DSGVTQTPKHLITATGQRVTLRCSPRSGDLSVYWYQQSLDQGLQFLIQYYNGEERAKGNILERFSAQQFPDLHSELNLSSLELGDSALYFCASSVGTGAASSSGNTIYFGEGSWLTVV.

This chain uses TRBV5-1 with TRBJ2-5; D is perhaps TRBD1 (6 bases). Germline assignment: CDR1 SGHRS and CDR2 YFSETQ. CDR3 length: 13 residues. V was shortened by 5 bases and J by 5 bases, with 13 bases between the two germline ends. CDR3 sequence: CASSTQGSETQYF. CDR3 sequence (DNA): TGCGCCAGCAGTACTCAGGGGAGCGAGACCCAGTACTTC.

The chain has TRBV6-5 and TRBJ2-3, with TRBD2 as a possible D gene (6 bases). The CDR3 runs 14 residues. V was cut by 6 bases and J by 9 bases, with 19 bases left in between. Per the germline V gene, CDR1 is MNHEY and CDR2 is SVGAGI. CDR3 sequence (DNA): TGTGCCAGCAGCCCCTGGGCTAGCGCTCACACGCAGTATTTT. It specifies CASSPWASAHTQYF.

The J gene is TRBJ1-5, the V gene TRBV5-1, with TRBD1 matching 7 bases. The CDR3 spans 13 residues. Germline V gene lookup returns CDR1 SGHRS and CDR2 YFSETQ. J lost 5 bases, V lost 4 bases, and 3 bases had no gene match. This chain's CDR3 is CASSIDRDQPQHF. The CDR3 DNA follows: TGCGCCAGCAGCATAGACAGGGATCAGCCCCAGCATTTT.

This chain joins TRBV5-1 and TRBJ2-3, with 11 bases aligning to TRBD2. This CDR3 has 17 residues. J lost 1 base, V lost 0 bases, and 4 bases had no gene match. CDR1 is SGHRS and CDR2 is YFSETQ in the germline V gene. CDR3 amino acids: CASSLELAGAGTDTQYF. The CDR3 DNA follows: TGCGCCAGCAGCTTGGAACTAGCGGGGGCCGGCACAGATACGCAGTATTTT.

This clone turned up a few times. The chain recombines TRBV7-9 with TRBJ2-7, with D maybe TRBD1 (5 bases). Germline V gives CDR1 SEHNR, CDR2 FQNEAQ (reference sequence). Trimming took 5 bases from V and 0 from J, leaving 8 bases between them. The CDR3 spans 13 residues. As DNA, the CDR3 is TGTGCCAGCAGCCCAGGGAACTCCTACGAGCAGTACTTC. This encodes CASSPGNSYEQYF.

The genes are TRBV12-3 or TRBV12-4 and TRBJ2-3; a possible D gene is TRBD2 (6 bases). V gave up 5 bases and J gave up 3 bases, with 9 bases separating them. This CDR3 spans 13 amino acids. The CDR3 region has the DNA TGTGCCAGCAGTCCCGCGGGGACAGATACGCAGTATTTT. Its protein product is CASSPAGTDTQYF.

The chain combines TRBV15 with TRBJ2-7, with TRBD1 identical over 7 bases. This CDR3 is built from 14 residues. Germline loops: CDR1 LNHNV, CDR2 YYDKDF (reference sequence). Trimming took 5 bases from V and 7 from J; bases not matched to a gene: 11. CDR3 DNA sequence: TGTGCCACCAGCGGTACAGGGGAAAAGCAGGAGCAGTACTTC. This gives the protein CATSGTGEKQEQYF.

This chain uses TRBV19 with TRBJ2-7; a possible D gene is TRBD1 (5 bases). The CDR3 length is 16 residues. Germline V CDR1 and CDR2: LNHDA, SQIVND (reference sequence). V gave up 1 base and J gave up 3 bases, with 16 bases separating them. For the CDR3, the DNA is TGTGCCAGTAGTATAGGAAGGGGTGGGCCATACTACGAGCAGTACTTC. Encoded protein: CASSIGRGGPYYEQYF.

V gene TRBV30 combines with J gene TRBJ1-2, with 7 bases lining up with TRBD1. There are 13 residues in the CDR3. V lost 2 bases, J lost 6 bases, and 6 bases stayed unmatched. Germline V lookup: CDR1 GTSNPN, CDR2 SVGIG (reference sequence). Written as DNA, the CDR3 is TGTGCCTGGAGTCGACAGGGTTCGGATGGCTACACCTTC. Its protein product is CAWSRQGSDGYTF. The full variable domain, in which reference TRBV30 and TRBJ1-2 provide the parts outside the CDR3, is SQTIHQWPATLVQPVGSPLSLECTVEGTSNPNLYWYRQAAGRGLQLLFYSVGIGQISSEVPQNLSASRPQDRQFILSSKKLLLSDSGFYLCAWSRQGSDGYTFGSGTRLTVV.